These 2 T cell receptor beta chains originate from one sample sequenced in a study of shared T cell receptors in the human thymus. Sequencing used immunoSEQ multiplex PCR; TCRdb keeps in-frame clones, though not all of them. The sample consists of under 850,000 clones, 88% of them appearing once. These data were also filed under a second study, of human thymus T cells.

Specimen: thymocytes. These receptors were taken from a boy younger than two with a congenital heart defect.

The J gene is TRBJ2-7, the V gene TRBV6-6, with TRBD2 identical over 8 bases. J gave up 3 bases and V 6 bases, and 7 bases lay outside the gene matches. CDR3 length: 14 amino acids. Germline values: CDR1 MNHNY, CDR2 SVGAGI (reference sequence). The CDR3, as DNA: TGTGCCAGCAGGACCCGGGGGGGGAGCTACGAGCAGTACTTC. This gives the protein CASRTRGGSYEQYF.

The chain recombines TRBV28 with TRBJ2-1, with 10 bases that match TRBD2. The germline V gene has CDR1 MDHEN and CDR2 SYDVKM. CDR3 length: 16 amino acids. Germline trimming cut 5 bases from V and 4 bases from J; bases unmatched to any gene: 8. CDR3 nucleotide sequence: TGTGCCAGCAGTATAACTAGCGGGGTCCCTTACAATGAGCAGTTCTTC. Protein sequence: CASSITSGVPYNEQFF.